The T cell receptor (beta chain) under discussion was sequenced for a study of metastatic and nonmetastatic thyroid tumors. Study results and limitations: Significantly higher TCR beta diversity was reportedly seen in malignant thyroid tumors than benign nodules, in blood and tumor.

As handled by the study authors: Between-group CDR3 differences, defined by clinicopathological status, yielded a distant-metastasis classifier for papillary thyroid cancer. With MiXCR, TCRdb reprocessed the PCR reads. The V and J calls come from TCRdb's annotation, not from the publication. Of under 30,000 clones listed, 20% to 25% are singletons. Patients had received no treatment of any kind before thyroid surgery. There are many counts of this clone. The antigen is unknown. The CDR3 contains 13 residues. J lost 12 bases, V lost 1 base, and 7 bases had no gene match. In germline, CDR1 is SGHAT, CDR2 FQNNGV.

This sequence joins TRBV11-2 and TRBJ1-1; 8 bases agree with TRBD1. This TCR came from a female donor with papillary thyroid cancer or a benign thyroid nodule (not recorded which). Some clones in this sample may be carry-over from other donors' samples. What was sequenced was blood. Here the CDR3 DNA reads TGTGCCAGCAGCTTAGCGGGACAGGAATTCCCTTTCTTT. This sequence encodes CASSLAGQEFPFF.